A single sample is the source of the 6 T cell receptor beta chains below, sequenced in a study of T cells in Graves' hyperthyroidism and ophthalmopathy. The investigators amplified TCR beta CDR3 regions from RNA transcripts. First-round RT-PCR of the TCR CDR3 relied on the HTBI primer set. A single record per CDR3 protein comes from TCRdb applying MiXCR to the multiplex PCR reads. The table lists some 560,000 distinct CDR3 sequences, 14% of them singletons. The specimen sequenced was blood. The receptors were sampled from a woman aged 40 to 55 with Graves' hyperthyroidism.

This chain connects TRBV6-2 or TRBV6-3 to TRBJ2-6; D ambiguous. Germline lookup yields CDR1 MNHEY and CDR2 SVGEGT. CDR3 length: 13 amino acids. Between the trimmed V and J ends, which lost 2 bases and 3 bases, there was a span of 2 bases. CDR3 bases: TGTGCCAGCAGTTACGGTGGGGCCAACGTCCTGACTTTC. This translates into CASSYGGANVLTF.

Concerning this clonotype itself: The junction does not match germline at one end; this may be a read error. This rearrangement joins TRBV5-1 to TRBJ2-7, with D possibly being TRBD2 (6 bases). Germline assignment: CDR1 SGHRS and CDR2 YFSETQ. The CDR3 sequence is 15 residues long. The CDR3 spells CASGLEGLGAYEQYF. DNA of the CDR3: TGCGCCAGCGGCTTGGAGGGGCTCGGGGCTTACGAGCAGTACTTC.

The chain couples TRBV7-9 to TRBJ2-7; D is unresolved. Trimming took 5 bases from V and 6 from J, leaving 14 bases between them. The CDR3 extends over 13 amino acids. The germline V gene encodes CDR1 SEHNR and CDR2 FQNEAQ (reference sequence). The CDR3, as DNA: TGTGCCAGCAGCCCCCTTAGTAGTTTCGAGCAGTACTTC. Translated: CASSPLSSFEQYF. Drawing the rest from reference TRBV7-9 and TRBJ2-7, the complete variable domain is DTGVSQNPRHKITKRGQNVTFRCDPISEHNRLYWYRQTLGQGPEFLTYFQNEAQLEKSRLLSDRFSAERPKGSFSTLEIQRTEQGDSAMYLCASSPLSSFEQYFGPGTRLTVT.

This clonotype was counted many times. This chain uses TRBV7-2 with TRBJ2-7; D is perhaps TRBD2 (6 bases). CDR1 and CDR2 (germline): SGHTA, FQGNSA. V dropped 4 bases and J dropped 6 bases, with 16 bases sitting between them. CDR3 size: 14 residues. In DNA, the CDR3 is TGTGCCAGCAGCTCCCTGGGACTTCTGGGCGAGCAGTACTTC. This gives the protein CASSSLGLLGEQYF.

This clonotype was counted a few times. This chain's CDR3 is CASSLLQGGYGYTF. The CDR3 nucleotides are TGTGCCAGCAGTTTATTACAGGGAGGATATGGCTACACCTTC. The rearrangement uses TRBV28 and TRBJ1-2; D possibly corresponds to TRBD1 (6 bases). The CDR3 length is 14 residues. CDR1 and CDR2 from the germline V gene are MDHEN and SYDVKM. With 1 base removed from V and 5 bases from J, the gap between germline ends came to 11 bases.

At least ten counts were recorded for this clonotype. The chain couples TRBV30 to TRBJ2-6; 7 bases match TRBD1. The V gene's germline CDR1 is GTSNPN and CDR2 SVGIG (reference sequence). This CDR3 contains 12 residues. The junction had 3 bases not matched to a gene; V was cut back by 5 bases and J by 8 bases. The CDR3 spells CAWDRATNVLTF. The CDR3, as DNA: TGTGCCTGGGACAGGGCCACCAACGTCCTGACTTTC.